The 22 T cell receptor beta chains listed next were all sequenced from one sample in a study of cytomegalovirus exposure and HLA in healthy donors. PCR involved 60 Vbeta and 13 Jbeta primers. Method: immunoSEQ multiplex PCR; TCRdb's copy keeps in-frame clones and lacks some. The sample consists of around 150,000 clones, around 80% of them appearing once. Sequencing input: PBMCs. The receptor source for this set is a man aged 25-45 years in good health and CMV-seronegative.

This chain uses TRBV19 with TRBJ2-2; TRBD1 aligns across 8 bases. With V trimmed by 6 bases and J by 4 bases, 7 bases remained unmatched. The CDR3 contains 15 residues. CDR1 LNHDA and CDR2 SQIVND come from the germline V gene (reference sequence). The CDR3 sequence: CASRPRGQGTGELFF. The CDR3 region has the DNA TGTGCCAGTAGACCCAGGGGGCAGGGCACCGGGGAGCTGTTTTTT.

The rearrangement joins TRBV28 to TRBJ1-4; 9 bases map to TRBD1. CDR1 and CDR2 from the germline V gene are MDHEN and SYDVKM. The length of the CDR3 is 14 residues. Losses at the gene ends were 4 bases for V and 8 bases for J; bases not matched to a gene: 5. DNA of the CDR3: TGTGCCAGCAGTTCGGGACAGGGATACGAAAAACTGTTTTTT. The encoded protein is CASSSGQGYEKLFF.

This chain joins TRBV27 and TRBJ1-2, with TRBD1 matching 7 bases. The trim removed 6 bases at V and 6 bases at J, leaving 10 bases unmatched. CDR3 size: 14 residues. Germline V CDR1 and CDR2: MNHEY, SMNVEV (reference sequence). The CDR3 loop is CASRLQGIPDGYTF. The CDR3, as DNA: TGTGCCAGCAGACTACAGGGGATCCCCGATGGCTACACCTTC.

This sequence joins TRBV7-2 and TRBJ1-2; 10 bases are shared with TRBD1. Trimming removed 4 bases from V and 10 bases from J; junction bases left unmatched: 6. This CDR3 is 13 amino acids long. CDR1 is SGHTA and CDR2 is FQGNSA in the germline V gene. CDR3 region: CASSSGTGVDYTF. The CDR3 coding sequence is TGTGCCAGCAGCTCCGGGACAGGGGTTGACTACACCTTC. Drawing the rest from reference TRBV7-2 and TRBJ1-2, the complete variable domain is GAGVSQSPSNKVTEKGKDVELRCDPISGHTALYWYRQSLGQGLEFLIYFQGNSAPDKSGLPSDRFSAERTGGSVSTLTIQRTQQEDSAVYLCASSSGTGVDYTFGSGTRLTVV.

This rearrangement joins TRBV5-1 to TRBJ2-5; possibly TRBD2 for D (6 bases). The ends were cut back, 0 bases at V and 5 bases at J, with 11 bases in the middle. Germline CDR1 reads SGHRS; CDR2 reads YFSETQ. This CDR3 region has 14 residues. CDR3 sequence reads: CASSLAGGEETQYF. CDR3 in DNA: TGCGCCAGCAGCTTGGCCGGCGGGGAGGAGACCCAGTACTTC.

The gene calls are TRBV5-1 and TRBJ2-1; D is perhaps TRBD1 (6 bases). The V gene lost 0 bases and the J gene lost 5 bases, with 12 bases spanning the gap. CDR1 and CDR2 (germline): SGHRS, YFSETQ. This CDR3 is 15 amino acids long. Written as DNA, the CDR3 is TGCGCCAGCAGCTTGGGGCAGGGGATTCACAATGAGCAGTTCTTC. Its protein is CASSLGQGIHNEQFF.

The sample holds a few counts of this clone. A read error may produce the germline difference seen at one junction end. The rearrangement links TRBV7-9 to TRBJ2-2, with 8 bases aligning to TRBD2. Germline assignment: CDR1 SEHNR and CDR2 FQNEAQ (reference sequence). The CDR3 loop spans 14 amino acids. The CDR3 DNA is TGTTCCAGCAGCTTCTCCGGGAGGGCCGGGGAGCTGTTTTTT. Encoded protein: CSSSFSGRAGELFF.

The chain combines TRBV6-5 with TRBJ1-2, with 7 positions matching TRBD1. Germline V gives CDR1 MNHEY, CDR2 SVGAGI. The V gene end was trimmed by 2 bases and the J gene end by 5 bases; junction bases not matched to a gene: 11. The CDR3 has 16 residues. The DNA of the CDR3 is TGTGCCAGCAGTTACCTCCCCGACAGGGTAGGATATGGCTACACCTTC. Translating gives CASSYLPDRVGYGYTF.

This sequence joins TRBV28 and TRBJ1-5; D might be TRBD1 (6 bases). CDR3 length: 13 residues. Between the trimmed V and J ends, which lost 6 bases and 6 bases, there was a span of 12 bases. Germline V gene data show CDR1 as MDHEN and CDR2 as SYDVKM. This chain's CDR3 is CASSLGQPQPQHF. CDR3 sequence (DNA): TGTGCCAGCAGCCTTGGACAGCCTCAGCCCCAGCATTTT.

The chain joins TRBV6-5 to TRBJ1-1; D is undetermined. Germline lookup yields CDR1 MNHEY and CDR2 SVGAGI. Trimming removed 4 bases at V and 1 base at J, with 7 bases between. The CDR3 has 13 residues. The CDR3 coding sequence is TGTGCCAGCAGTTCGGAGGCGAACACTGAAGCTTTCTTT. Translation gives CASSSEANTEAFF.

This CDR3 is CASSPRQGNWRVGNTEAFF. The CDR3 nucleotides are TGTGCCAGCAGTCCCCGACAGGGGAACTGGAGGGTCGGAAACACTGAAGCTTTCTTT. The chain combines TRBV27 with TRBJ1-1; 8 bases fit TRBD1. Per the germline V gene, CDR1 is MNHEY and CDR2 is SMNVEV (reference sequence). Trimming at V came to 5 bases and at J to 2 bases, leaving 19 bases not matched to a gene. The CDR3 has 19 residues.

CDR3 bases: TGTGCCAGTAGGGTCGACAGGGGAAGCAATCAGCCCCAGCATTTT. Its translation is CASRVDRGSNQPQHF. J is TRBJ1-5 and V is TRBV19, with 8 bases identical to TRBD1. CDR3 size: 15 residues. Trimming at V came to 6 bases and at J to 1 base, leaving 5 bases not matched to a gene. CDR1 LNHDA and CDR2 SQIVND come from the germline V gene (reference sequence).

This chain uses TRBV10-3 with TRBJ2-7, with TRBD2 as a possible D gene (7 bases). Germline CDR1 and CDR2: ENHRY and SYGVKD. The length of the CDR3 is 15 residues. The ends were cut back, 6 bases at V and 5 bases at J, with 20 bases in the middle. The DNA of the CDR3 is TGTGCCATCAGAAAAGGGGGGGCAGGGACCCACGAGCAGTACTTC. Translation: CAIRKGGAGTHEQYF.

In its sample, this clone was seen a few times. V is TRBV6-6 and J is TRBJ1-2, with D tentatively TRBD1 (5 bases). This CDR3 comprises 13 residues. Trimming cost V 2 bases and J 4 bases, with 8 bases left between them. Per the germline V gene, CDR1 is MNHNY and CDR2 is SVGAGI (reference sequence). The CDR3 loop reads CASSYSRAYGYTF. The CDR3 bases are TGTGCCAGCAGTTACAGCAGGGCCTATGGCTACACCTTC.

There are a few counts of this clone. The CDR3 spells CASSQGPEGETQYF. The CDR3 DNA is TGTGCCAGCAGCCAAGGGCCGGAGGGGGAGACCCAGTACTTC. The genes are TRBV4-2 and TRBJ2-5; perhaps TRBD2 as D (6 bases). V was trimmed by 1 base and J by 5 bases, leaving 11 bases between them. CDR1 is LGHNA and CDR2 is YNFKEQ in the germline V gene. The CDR3 totals 14 residues.

This sequence joins TRBV11-1 and TRBJ2-1; possible D gene TRBD2, 5 bases. Trimming pared 5 bases from V and 3 bases from J, leaving 11 bases between. The CDR3 totals 14 residues. Germline CDR1 SGHAT, CDR2 FQDESV (reference sequence). Here the CDR3 DNA reads TGTGCCAGCAGCCAGGAGGTTAACTACAATGAGCAGTTCTTC. Translated, it gives CASSQEVNYNEQFF. Filled out from reference TRBV11-1 and TRBJ2-1, the complete variable domain reads EAEVAQSPRYKITEKSQAVAFWCDPISGHATLYWYRQILGQGPELLVQFQDESVVDDSQLPKDRFSAERLKGVDSTLKIQPAELGDSAMYLCASSQEVNYNEQFFGPGTRLTVL.

The V gene is TRBV4-2, the J gene TRBJ1-4, with D perhaps TRBD1 (6 bases). There are 14 residues in the CDR3. Per the germline V gene, CDR1 is LGHNA and CDR2 is YNFKEQ. Deletions cut 8 bases from V and 0 bases from J, with 10 bases between. This CDR3 reads CASSRTATNEKLFF. CDR3 DNA: TGTGCCAGCTCCCGGACAGCAACTAATGAAAAACTGTTTTTT.

V and J are TRBV27 and TRBJ2-4; TRBD2 matches at 13 bases. With V trimmed by 6 bases and J by 3 bases, 5 bases remained unmatched. The length of the CDR3 is 16 residues. Germline CDR1 MNHEY, CDR2 SMNVEV (reference sequence). CDR3 in amino acids: CASSPGTSGVKNIQYF. In nucleotides, the CDR3 is TGTGCCAGCAGCCCCGGGACTAGCGGGGTCAAAAACATTCAGTACTTC.

The chain is built from TRBV19 and TRBJ1-5, with D possibly TRBD1 on 6 matching bases. V was cut by 2 bases and J by 2 bases, with 10 bases left in between. Germline CDR1 is LNHDA and CDR2 is SQIVND (reference sequence). There are 15 residues in the CDR3. The CDR3 DNA sequence: TGTGCCAGTAGTATACTGGGGGCCGGCAATCAGCCCCAGCATTTT. This sequence encodes CASSILGAGNQPQHF.

The chain employs TRBV14 and TRBJ1-1, with D perhaps matching TRBD1 (6 bases). Looked up from germline, CDR1 is SGHDN and CDR2 is FVKESK. Trimming shortened V by 3 bases and J by 5 bases, and 13 bases separated the two germline ends. CDR3 length: 14 residues. The CDR3 sequence: CASSQFLRGTEAFF. The CDR3 DNA follows: TGTGCCAGCAGCCAGTTTCTTAGGGGGACTGAAGCTTTCTTT.

This clone is a singleton in its sample. The CDR3 sequence: CAIGGQPNTGELFF. DNA of the CDR3: TGTGCCATCGGTGGACAACCAAACACCGGGGAGCTGTTTTTT. J is TRBJ2-2 and V is TRBV10-3, with a possible D match to TRBD1 (5 bases). Looked up from germline, CDR1 is ENHRY and CDR2 is SYGVKD. Between the trimmed V and J ends, which lost 8 bases and 2 bases, there was a span of 12 bases. The CDR3 sequence is 14 residues long.

CDR3 loop: CASRRVDRGRDEQYF. DNA for the CDR3: TGTGCCAGTAGGAGAGTGGACAGGGGAAGGGACGAGCAGTACTTC. This chain joins TRBV19 and TRBJ2-5; the match to TRBD1 covers 9 bases. Near its end, the DNA agrees better with TRBJ2-7, so the J call may be wrong. From germline, CDR1 is LNHDA and CDR2 SQIVND (reference sequence). The CDR3 consists of 15 residues.